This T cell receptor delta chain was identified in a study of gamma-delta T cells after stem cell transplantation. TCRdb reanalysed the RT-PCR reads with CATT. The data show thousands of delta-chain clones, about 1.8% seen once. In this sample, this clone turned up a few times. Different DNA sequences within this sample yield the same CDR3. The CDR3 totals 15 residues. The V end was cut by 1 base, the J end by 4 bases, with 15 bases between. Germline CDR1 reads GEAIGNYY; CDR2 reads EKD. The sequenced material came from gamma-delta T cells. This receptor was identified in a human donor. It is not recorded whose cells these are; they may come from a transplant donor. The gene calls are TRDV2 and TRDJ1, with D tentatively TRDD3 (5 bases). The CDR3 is CACDTVGTANDKLIF. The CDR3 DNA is TGTGCCTGTGACACAGTGGGGACGGCCAACGATAAACTCATCTTT.